This section outlines one T cell receptor beta chain sequence together with its context. These data come from a study of blood T cell repertoires in COVID-19. J was trimmed by 2 bases and V by 4 bases; bases with no gene match: 7. The CDR3 sequence is 15 residues long. Germline V gene sequence: CDR1 KGHSH, CDR2 LQKENI. TCRdb's table, derived via immunoSEQ multiplex PCR, lists solely in-frame clones and lacks some. The sample consists of approximately 280,000 clones, roughly 89% of them appearing once. The TCR was taken from a middle-aged woman who had recovered from COVID-19. V gene TRBV18 combines with J gene TRBJ2-7, with 8 bases fitting TRBD1. Sequencing used PBMCs or T cells enriched from blood (not recorded which). CDR3 bases: TGTGCCAGCTCACAAGGGACAGGTGACGCCTACGAGCAGTACTTC. Residues: CASSQGTGDAYEQYF.